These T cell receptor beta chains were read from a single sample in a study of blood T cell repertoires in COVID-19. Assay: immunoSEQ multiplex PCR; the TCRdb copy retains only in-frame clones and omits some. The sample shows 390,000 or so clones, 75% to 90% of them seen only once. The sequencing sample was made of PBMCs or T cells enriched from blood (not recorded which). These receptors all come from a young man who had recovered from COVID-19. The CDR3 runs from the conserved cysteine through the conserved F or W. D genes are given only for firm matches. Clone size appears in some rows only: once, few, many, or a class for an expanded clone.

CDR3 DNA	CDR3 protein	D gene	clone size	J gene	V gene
TGCGCCAGCAGCTTGGCCGGGACAGGGGGCGAAAACACCGGGGAGCTGTTTTTT	CASSLAGTGGENTGELFF	TRBD1	-	TRBJ2-2	TRBV5-1
TGTGCCTGGAGGGATTCCGGGACAGTCAATGAAAAACTGTTTTTT	CAWRDSGTVNEKLFF	TRBD1	-	TRBJ1-4	TRBV30
TGTGCCAGCATGTTGGGGGGAACGAACACTGAAGCTTTCTTT	CASMLGGTNTEAFF	-	-	TRBJ1-1	TRBV21-1
TGTGCCAGCAGCTCCCCTAGCGGGGGGGCCGTTGAGCAGTTCTTC	CASSSPSGGAVEQFF	TRBD2	-	TRBJ2-1	TRBV7-8
TGTGCCAGCCGTGTAAGCGGGAACTCCTACGAGCAGTACTTC	CASRVSGNSYEQYF	TRBD2	-	TRBJ2-7	TRBV3-1/TRBV3-2
TGTGCCAGCAGCCTGGGGGGAATTAATGAAAAACTGTTTTTT	CASSLGGINEKLFF	-	-	TRBJ1-4	TRBV3-1/TRBV3-2
TGTGCCAGCCGTCCGGGACTAGCACTTTCCGAGCAGTACTTC	CASRPGLALSEQYF	TRBD2	few	TRBJ2-7	TRBV27
TGCGCCAGCAGCTTGTGGGGGGACCCCACAGATACGCAGTATTTT	CASSLWGDPTDTQYF	-	few	TRBJ2-3	TRBV5-1
TGTGCCAGCCGAGCAGGGGGCAATCAGCCCCAGCATTTT	CASRAGGNQPQHF	-	-	TRBJ1-5	TRBV6-5
TGTGCCAGCAGCCAAGAGACGGGAGCCACAGATACGCAGTATTTT	CASSQETGATDTQYF	-	-	TRBJ2-3	TRBV3-1/TRBV3-2
TGTGCCAGTAGTATATTGAGGAATGCGAGGGCTAATCAGCCCCAGCATTTT	CASSILRNARANQPQHF	-	-	TRBJ1-5	TRBV19
TGTGCCAGCAGCGCCACCCTAGCGGGAGTTAGATACAATGAGCAGTTCTTC	CASSATLAGVRYNEQFF	TRBD2	-	TRBJ2-1	TRBV9
TGTGCCAGCAGTGGGTCACGACTCCTTTACGAGCAGTACTTC	CASSGSRLLYEQYF	-	-	TRBJ2-7	TRBV28
TGTGCCAGCACCCTGGACAGCATTCATGAAGCTTTCTTT	CASTLDSIHEAFF	-	-	TRBJ1-1	TRBV12-3/TRBV12-4
TGTGCCAGCTCACCTACGGACAGGGAACCTAATGAAAAACTGTTTTTT	CASSPTDREPNEKLFF	TRBD1	-	TRBJ1-4	TRBV18
TGTGCCAGCAGCTATGACAGGGGCGGCTACACCTTC	CASSYDRGGYTF	TRBD1	-	TRBJ1-2	TRBV7-9
TGTGCCAGCAGCGTAGGTGGTGACAGGGCATCCGAGCAGTACTTC	CASSVGGDRASEQYF	TRBD1	-	TRBJ2-7	TRBV9
TGTGCCATCAGTGAGTTAGAAGAGCAGTACTTC	CAISELEEQYF	-	-	TRBJ2-7	TRBV10-3
TGCAGCGTTGAATCCCCCCGAGGAGACCAAGAGACCCAGTACTTC	CSVESPRGDQETQYF	-	once	TRBJ2-5	TRBV29-1
TGTGCCAGCAGTTTAGTGGATAGCGGGACATACAATGAGCAGTTCTTC	CASSLVDSGTYNEQFF	TRBD2	-	TRBJ2-1	TRBV28
TGTGCCAGCAGCTCGGAAGTCGCCCGACTCAATGAGCAGTTCTTC	CASSSEVARLNEQFF	-	-	TRBJ2-1	TRBV5-5
TGTGCCAGCTCACCACCGTATATAGATACGCAGTATTTT	CASSPPYIDTQYF	-	-	TRBJ2-3	TRBV18
TGTGCCAGCAGCCCGCTCCAGACAGGGTCCTACGAGCAGTACTTC	CASSPLQTGSYEQYF	TRBD1	-	TRBJ2-7	TRBV4-2
TGTGCCAGCAGCCGCCGCCAGGGCCGCTACAATGAGCAGTTCTTC	CASSRRQGRYNEQFF	-	-	TRBJ2-1	TRBV7-9
TGCGCCAGCAGCCAAGTGGGGGGGCCCACCGGGGAGCTGTTTTTT	CASSQVGGPTGELFF	-	once	TRBJ2-2	TRBV4-1
TGTGCCAGCAGTGGGGACATAGATTCACCCCTCCACTTT	CASSGDIDSPLHF	-	-	TRBJ1-6	TRBV2
TGTGCCAGCAGCTTATCGGCGGTTGGCACCGGGGAGCTGTTTTTT	CASSLSAVGTGELFF	-	-	TRBJ2-2	TRBV7-6
TGTGCCAGCAGCCCCTTGGCGGGAGGGCCCTACGAGCAGTACTTC	CASSPLAGGPYEQYF	TRBD2	-	TRBJ2-7	TRBV14
TGTGCCAGCCGACGGAGGAGCTCCTACGAGCAGTACTTC	CASRRRSSYEQYF	-	-	TRBJ2-7	TRBV19
TGTGCCAGCAGTTTAATCCGGACAGGGATCTACGAGCAGTACTTC	CASSLIRTGIYEQYF	TRBD1	once	TRBJ2-7	TRBV27
TGTGCCAGCAGTTGGACTAGCGAATACAATGAGCAGTTCTTC	CASSWTSEYNEQFF	TRBD2	-	TRBJ2-1	TRBV6-2/TRBV6-3
TGTGCCAGCATCCTTGACAGGGGGAACGAGCAGTTCTTC	CASILDRGNEQFF	TRBD1	-	TRBJ2-1	TRBV12-3/TRBV12-4
TGCGCCAGCAGCTTCGCTAGCGGGAGTTGGGGGTCCTACAATGAGCAGTTCTTC	CASSFASGSWGSYNEQFF	TRBD2	-	TRBJ2-1	TRBV5-1
TGCAGCGTTGAAAATTTGCGGGGGGCTGGAGCTTTCTTT	CSVENLRGAGAFF	-	-	TRBJ1-1	TRBV29-1
TGTGCCAGCACTACAACTAGCCTGGGGCCCTACGAGCAGTACTTC	CASTTTSLGPYEQYF	-	-	TRBJ2-7	TRBV2
TGTGCCATCAGTGATACCGGGACAGGCACCTACAATGAGCAGTTCTTC	CAISDTGTGTYNEQFF	TRBD1	once	TRBJ2-1	TRBV10-3
TGCAGCGTTAAACTAGCGGGAGGGCCAACTGAGCAGTTCTTC	CSVKLAGGPTEQFF	TRBD2	-	TRBJ2-1	TRBV29-1
TGCGCCAGCAGCCAAGGTCGTGGATCGGGCACTGAAGCTTTCTTT	CASSQGRGSGTEAFF	-	-	TRBJ1-1	TRBV4-1
TGCAGCGTTGGTCAGGGGGCGCGGGAGCAGTACTTC	CSVGQGAREQYF	TRBD1	-	TRBJ2-7	TRBV29-1
TGTGCCAGCAAACCAGGGGGCACGGTCGATACGCAGTATTTT	CASKPGGTVDTQYF	TRBD1	once	TRBJ2-3	TRBV28
TGTGCCAGCAGGTCTACAGGGAGTGAAAAACTGTTTTTT	CASRSTGSEKLFF	-	-	TRBJ1-4	TRBV12-3/TRBV12-4